Listed here are 2 T cell receptor beta chains from one sample, sequenced in a study of CD4 T cell repertoires in COVID-19 (dated by TCRdb to about 2021). Uncultured memory T cell samples were subjected to sequencing directly after ex vivo isolation. The receptor library was made with the immunoSEQ multiplex PCR assay. The table comes from immuneACCESS by way of TCRdb, which keeps in-frame sequences with V and J called. Part of the clones is missing from these tables; in studies checked, under half for an unresolved V gene and the rest for unknown reasons. The sample has around 23,000 clones on record, 93% of them singletons. Of the sample, roughly 0.65% falls within the top ten clones. The material was circulating follicular helper CD4+ T cells (cTfh) from blood, obtained before the COVID-19 pandemic. The cell subset or site tag for this specimen amounts to: circulating T follicular helper cells. These receptors were collected from a human donor who had COVID-19.

The rearrangement uses TRBV2 and TRBJ2-1, with D perhaps matching TRBD2 (6 bases). V was trimmed by 6 bases and J by 2 bases, leaving 8 bases between them. CDR3 length equals 13 residues. Per germline, CDR1 SNHLY and CDR2 FYNNEI. The CDR3 bases are TGTGCCAGCAGGGAGGGGACCTACAATGAGCAGTTCTTC. Translated, it gives CASREGTYNEQFF.

This sequence joins TRBV5-1 and TRBJ2-5; 10 positions match TRBD1. With the DNA end fitting TRBJ2-7 better, the J assignment may be wrong. CDR3 size: 15 residues. The germline V gene encodes CDR1 SGHRS and CDR2 YFSETQ. CDR3 nucleotides: TGCGCCAGCGCGCGGGGACAGGGGAATTCCTACGAGCAGTACTTC. Translating it yields CASARGQGNSYEQYF.